This T cell receptor (beta chain) was recorded in a study of blood T cell repertoires in COVID-19. Study-wide context: Both acute and convalescent COVID-19 samples were obtained from the United States, Italy and Spain.

As handled by the study authors: Reference gene primer amplification gave nucleated cell count estimates. The method was immunoSEQ multiplex PCR; TCRdb's version includes in-frame clones alone and lacks a portion of them. That table supplies the V and J calls and clone size; D and trimming were determined from the DNA. The data hold some 260,000 clones, with 88% observed a single time. V gave up 5 bases and J gave up 0 bases, with 8 bases separating them. The CDR3 spans 14 residues. The germline CDR1 and CDR2 sequences are SGHTA and FQGNSA. The chain employs TRBV7-2 and TRBJ1-3; no clear D. The specimen was peripheral blood. The sequence was collected from a woman in her 70s with COVID-19, enrolled during active disease. The CDR3 protein is CASSDWSSGNTIYF. CDR3 coding DNA: TGTGCCAGCAGCGACTGGAGCTCTGGAAACACCATATATTTT.